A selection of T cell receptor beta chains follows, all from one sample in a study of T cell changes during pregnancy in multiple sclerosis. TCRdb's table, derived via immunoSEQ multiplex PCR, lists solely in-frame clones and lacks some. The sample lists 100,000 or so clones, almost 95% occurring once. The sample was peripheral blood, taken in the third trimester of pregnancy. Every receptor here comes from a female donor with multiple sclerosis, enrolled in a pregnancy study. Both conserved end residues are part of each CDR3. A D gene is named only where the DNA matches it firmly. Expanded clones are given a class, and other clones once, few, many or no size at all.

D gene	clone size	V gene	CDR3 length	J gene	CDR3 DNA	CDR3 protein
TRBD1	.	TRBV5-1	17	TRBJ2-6	TGCGCCAGCAGCAGTGGGACAGGGGGCGCTGGGGCCAACGTCCTGACTTTC	CASSSGTGGAGANVLTF
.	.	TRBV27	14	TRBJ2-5	TGTGCCAGCAGCCTCCAGGGAACCAGTGAGACCCAGTACTTC	CASSLQGTSETQYF
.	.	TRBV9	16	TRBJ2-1	TGTGCCAGCAGCCCCCGTGGGCAGAAGTCCTACAATGAGCAGTTCTTC	CASSPRGQKSYNEQFF
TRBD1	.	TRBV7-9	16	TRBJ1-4	TGTGCCAGCAGCTTGGACAGGTTCCCTGAGCATGAAAAACTGTTTTTT	CASSLDRFPEHEKLFF
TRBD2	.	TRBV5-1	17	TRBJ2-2	TGCGCCAGCAGCTTAGGGCCGGGACTAGCCGGGACCGGGGAGCTGTTTTTT	CASSLGPGLAGTGELFF
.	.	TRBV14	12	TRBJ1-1	TGTGCCAGCAGCCCTGGCCTAGATCGAGCTTTCTTT	CASSPGLDRAFF
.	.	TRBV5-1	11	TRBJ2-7	TGCGCCAGCAGCTCAGGGTACGAGCAGTACTTC	CASSSGYEQYF
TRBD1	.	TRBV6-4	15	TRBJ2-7	TGTGCCAGCAGTGACCCGAAAGCTACCCGGGACAGGGAGTACTTC	CASSDPKATRDREYF
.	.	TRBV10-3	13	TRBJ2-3	TGTGCCATCACCGGGGGATCCACAGATACGCAGTATTTT	CAITGGSTDTQYF
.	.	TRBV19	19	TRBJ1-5	TGTGCCAGTAGTATAGATTCGTCGGATGCAGCAGGGAGGAGTGAGCCCCAGCATTTT	CASSIDSSDAAGRSEPQHF
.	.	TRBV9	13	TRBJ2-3	TGTGCCAGCAGCGGAGCGGCCACAGATACGCAGTATTTT	CASSGAATDTQYF
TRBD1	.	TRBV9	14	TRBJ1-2	TGTGCCAGCAGCGCACAGACAGGGAACTATGGCTACACCTTC	CASSAQTGNYGYTF
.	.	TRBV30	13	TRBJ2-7	TGTGCCTGGAGGGTCGCCAACGGCTACGAGCAGTACTTC	CAWRVANGYEQYF
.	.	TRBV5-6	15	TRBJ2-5	TGTGCCAGCAGCTTGGTGAGGAGTCCTCAAGAGACCCAGTACTTC	CASSLVRSPQETQYF
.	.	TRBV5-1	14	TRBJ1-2	TGCGCCAGCAGCTTGAGAGGGTCTGATGGGAGGTACACCTTC	CASSLRGSDGRYTF
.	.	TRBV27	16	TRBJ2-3	TGTGCCAGCAGTTTTTTTCAGGGGGGCTGGACAGATACGCAGTATTTT	CASSFFQGGWTDTQYF
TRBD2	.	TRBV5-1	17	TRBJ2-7	TGCGCCAGCAGCTTGGAGGGGACTAGCGGGCCACCCTACGAGCAGTACTTC	CASSLEGTSGPPYEQYF
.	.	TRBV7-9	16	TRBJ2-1	TGTGCCAGCAGCCCGGCGGGTGGTATCTTGCAGAATGAGCAGTTCTTC	CASSPAGGILQNEQFF
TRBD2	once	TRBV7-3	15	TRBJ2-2	TGTGCCAGCAGCTTAGAGGGACTAGGTTTCGGGGAGCTGTTTTTT	CASSLEGLGFGELFF
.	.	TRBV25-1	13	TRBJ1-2	TGTGCCAGCAGTGGTCCGGGACAAAACTTCTACACCTTC	CASSGPGQNFYTF
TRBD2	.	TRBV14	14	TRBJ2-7	TGTGCCAGCAGCCAAGATACTAGCGCCTACGAGCAGTACTTC	CASSQDTSAYEQYF
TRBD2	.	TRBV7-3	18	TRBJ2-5	TGTGCCAGCAGCCCCTCCGGACTAGCGGGAGGACTCCAAGAGACCCAGTACTTC	CASSPSGLAGGLQETQYF
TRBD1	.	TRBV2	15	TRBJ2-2	TGTGCCAGCAGGTGGACAGGGGCGAACACCGGGGAGCTGTTTTTT	CASRWTGANTGELFF
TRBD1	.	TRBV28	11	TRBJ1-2	TGTGCCAGCAGTTTTAAGGGGGCATCCACCTTC	CASSFKGASTF
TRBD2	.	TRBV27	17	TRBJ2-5	TGTGCCAGCAGCCCACTGTTGGGGCTAGCGGGACAAGAGACCCAGTACTTC	CASSPLLGLAGQETQYF
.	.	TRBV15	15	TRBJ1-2	TGTGCCACCAGCAGAGGACGGGGTAATAACTATGGCTACACCTTC	CATSRGRGNNYGYTF
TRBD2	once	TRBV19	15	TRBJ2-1	TGTGCCAGTAGTGGGAGCGGGAGCTCCTACAATGAGCAGTTCTTC	CASSGSGSSYNEQFF
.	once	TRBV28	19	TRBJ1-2	TGTGCCAGCAGTTTAAACGCGCCTCACAGGGCAGGGGCTACTAATGGCTACACCTTC	CASSLNAPHRAGATNGYTF
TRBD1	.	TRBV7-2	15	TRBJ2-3	TGTGCCAGCAGCCAACAGGGGCTTAGCACAGATACGCAGTATTTT	CASSQQGLSTDTQYF
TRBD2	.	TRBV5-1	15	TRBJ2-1	TGCGCCAGCAGCTTTGTAAGCGGGAGGCTAAATGAGCAGTTCTTC	CASSFVSGRLNEQFF
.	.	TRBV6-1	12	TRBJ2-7	TGTGCCAGCAGAGCTCCTTTGTACGAGCAGTACTTC	CASRAPLYEQYF
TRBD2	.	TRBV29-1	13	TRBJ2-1	TGCAGCGTTGATAGCGGGAGTGGAAATGAGCAGTTCTTC	CSVDSGSGNEQFF
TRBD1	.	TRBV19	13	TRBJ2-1	TGTGCCAGTAGCGAGCAGACGACAGGGGACCCGTTCTTC	CASSEQTTGDPFF
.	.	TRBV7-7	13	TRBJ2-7	TGTGCTAGCAGCCTGGACTTGGGGGGAGAGCAGTACTTC	CASSLDLGGEQYF
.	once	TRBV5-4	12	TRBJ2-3	TGTGCCAGCAGCTTGGACTCAGATACGCAGTATTTT	CASSLDSDTQYF
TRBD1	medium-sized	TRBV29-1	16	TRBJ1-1	TGCAGCGTTGAAGATCTACAGGGGGCGGTGGACACTGAAGCTTTCTTT	CSVEDLQGAVDTEAFF
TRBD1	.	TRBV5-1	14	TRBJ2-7	TGCGCCAGCAGCTTAAGGACAGGTGGGGACGAGCAGTACTTC	CASSLRTGGDEQYF
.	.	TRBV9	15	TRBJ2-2	TGTGCCAGCAGCGTAAAACAGGGATTTACCGGGGAGCTGTTTTTT	CASSVKQGFTGELFF
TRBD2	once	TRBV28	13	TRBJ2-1	TGTGCCAGCAGTCGGGCGGGGGTCGGTGAGCAGTTCTTC	CASSRAGVGEQFF
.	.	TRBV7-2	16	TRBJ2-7	TGTGCCAGCAGCCACGACACGACAGAGCCTCCCTACGAGCAGTACTTC	CASSHDTTEPPYEQYF
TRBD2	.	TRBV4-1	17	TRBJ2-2	TGCGCCAGCAGCCAATTTCTAGCGGGGGCGAACACCGGGGAGCTGTTTTTT	CASSQFLAGANTGELFF
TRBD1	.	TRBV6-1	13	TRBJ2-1	TGTGCCAGCAGTGGGTGGACAGGTCCTGAGCAGTTCTTC	CASSGWTGPEQFF
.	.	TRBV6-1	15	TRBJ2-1	TGTGCCAGCAGACCCGGGAGACTAGAGTTGAATGAGCAGTTCTTC	CASRPGRLELNEQFF
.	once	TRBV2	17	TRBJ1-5	TGTGCCAGCACAGCAGAGCCGACTGGGAGTATTGATCAGCCCCAGCATTTT	CASTAEPTGSIDQPQHF
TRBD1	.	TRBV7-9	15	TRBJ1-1	TGTGCCAGCAGCTCGGACAGGGGGCGAAACACTGAAGCTTTCTTT	CASSSDRGRNTEAFF
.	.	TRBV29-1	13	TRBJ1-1	TGCAGCGTTCTCTCAGGGCTGAACACTGAAGCTTTCTTT	CSVLSGLNTEAFF
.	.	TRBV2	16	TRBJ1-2	TGTGCCAGCAGTCAACCGTTAGGACTGATTAACTATGGCTACACCTTC	CASSQPLGLINYGYTF
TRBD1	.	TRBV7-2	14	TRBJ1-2	TGTGCCAGCAGCCCCGACAGGGGCCACTATGGCTACACCTTC	CASSPDRGHYGYTF
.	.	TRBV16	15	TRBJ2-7	TGTGCCAGCAGCCAAGGTACAGGGTCCTCCTACGAGCAGTACTTC	CASSQGTGSSYEQYF
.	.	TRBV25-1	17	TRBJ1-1	TGTGCCAGCAGTGAATATAAAGTTGGTCCGGGAGGGACTGAAGCTTTCTTT	CASSEYKVGPGGTEAFF
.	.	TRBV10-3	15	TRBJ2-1	TGTGCCATCAAGGAAAGGGAGGCCCCCTACAATGAGCAGTTCTTC	CAIKEREAPYNEQFF